Listed below are T cell receptor beta chains from one sample, sequenced in a study of cytomegalovirus exposure and HLA in healthy donors. The data were produced by immunoSEQ multiplex PCR, yet TCRdb's version contains in-frame clones alone and is incomplete. Its table lists around 76,000 clones. The sample taken for sequencing was PBMCs. These receptors were obtained from a man aged 35 to 55 in good health and CMV-seronegative. Each CDR3 is given with its conserved first and last residue. The order of the fields is J gene, CDR3 length, D gene, V gene, CDR3 DNA, CDR3 protein. A D gene is named only where the DNA matches it firmly.

TRBJ2-2,14,.,TRBV19,TGTGCCAGTAGTATTGTTTGGCAGGGTGGGGAGCTGTTTTTT,CASSIVWQGGELFF
TRBJ2-3,15,TRBD1,TRBV15,TGTGCCACCAGCAGAAGGGGGACAGGGGGTAATACGCAGTATTTT,CATSRRGTGGNTQYF
TRBJ2-7,17,TRBD1,TRBV11-2,TGTGCCAGCAGCTATAGCCCTAGGGGACAGGGGGCTTACGAGCAGTACTTC,CASSYSPRGQGAYEQYF
TRBJ2-4,13,TRBD2,TRBV7-2,TGTGCCAGCAGCTTTACGACTAGCGGGGGTTACATTTTC,CASSFTTSGGYIF
TRBJ2-2,15,TRBD2,TRBV27,TGTGCCAGCAGTTTAGGGCTAGCGGGGCCCGGGGAGCTGTTTTTT,CASSLGLAGPGELFF
TRBJ2-2,14,.,TRBV19,TGTGCCAGTAGGGGGGGAGGAAGAACCGGGGAGCTGTTTTTT,CASRGGGRTGELFF
TRBJ2-2,13,.,TRBV4-1,TGCGCCAGCAGCCGAGCCCCCGAGGGGGAGCTGTTTTTT,CASSRAPEGELFF
TRBJ2-5,16,TRBD1,TRBV7-2,TGTGCCAGCAGCACAGAAGGGACAGGGGCTGCAGAGACCCAGTACTTC,CASSTEGTGAAETQYF
TRBJ1-2,13,TRBD1,TRBV7-9,TGTGCCAGCAGCTCGGGACAGCAGTATGGCTACACCTTC,CASSSGQQYGYTF
TRBJ1-4,11,.,TRBV2,TGTGCCAGCACCTATAATGAAAAACTGTTTTTT,CASTYNEKLFF
TRBJ2-7,13,.,TRBV10-3,TGTGCCATCAGGTCCAGGGTATCTGACGAGCAGTACTTC,CAIRSRVSDEQYF
TRBJ1-1,13,.,TRBV2,TGTGCCAGCAGTATCCAGGGGATCACTGAAGCTTTCTTT,CASSIQGITEAFF
TRBJ2-7,16,TRBD1,TRBV15,TGTGCCACCAGCAGAGATAGGGACAGGGTTTTGTACGAGCAGTACTTC,CATSRDRDRVLYEQYF
TRBJ1-2,12,TRBD1,TRBV7-2,TGTGCCAGCAGCGGAAGGGACAGGAGGGACACCTTC,CASSGRDRRDTF
TRBJ1-5,15,TRBD1,TRBV5-6,TGTGCCAGCAGCGTCACAGGGGCCATCAATCAGCCCCAGCATTTT,CASSVTGAINQPQHF
TRBJ2-7,16,TRBD2,TRBV6-5,TGTGCCAGCAGTTTCGGCCGGGCGGGAGGGCCCTACGAGCAGTACTTC,CASSFGRAGGPYEQYF
TRBJ1-1,14,.,TRBV5-1,TGCGCCAGCACCGCGCGGGGGGCCGGCACTGAAGCTTTCTTT,CASTARGAGTEAFF
TRBJ2-7,14,TRBD2,TRBV6-6,TGTGCCAGCAGTTTTGGCGGGGGGGCCTACGAGCAGTACTTC,CASSFGGGAYEQYF
TRBJ2-1,15,TRBD2,TRBV19,TGTGCCAGTATGGCACTAGCGGGATCCTACAATGAGCAGTTCTTC,CASMALAGSYNEQFF
TRBJ1-4,16,.,TRBV7-2,TGTGCCAGCAGCCTCCAGGGGCGCGCAACTAATGAAAAACTGTTTTTT,CASSLQGRATNEKLFF
TRBJ1-2,13,TRBD1,TRBV4-3,TGCGCCAGCAGCCAGGACAGGGGTTTTGGCTACACCTTC,CASSQDRGFGYTF
TRBJ2-2,17,TRBD2,TRBV19,TGTGCCAGTAGCACCCCGGGACTAGCGGCGAACACCGGGGAGCTGTTTTTT,CASSTPGLAANTGELFF
TRBJ2-5,15,TRBD2,TRBV27,TGTGCCAGCAGTGGGCTAGCGGGAGCCGGCGAGACCCAGTACTTC,CASSGLAGAGETQYF
TRBJ2-6,14,.,TRBV5-4,TGTGCCTGTCATGCCAAGGAGGGGGCCAACGTCCTGACTTTC,CACHAKEGANVLTF
TRBJ2-5,16,TRBD2,TRBV7-2,TGTGCCAGCAGCTTAGGACCGGGAGGGTGGGGGGAGACCCAGTACTTC,CASSLGPGGWGETQYF
TRBJ1-4,18,.,TRBV25-1,TGTGCCAGCAGTGAATCCTACGTACCCGAAACGAGAAGTGAAAAACTGTTTTTT,CASSESYVPETRSEKLFF
TRBJ1-5,12,.,TRBV19,TGTGCCAGTACCAACATGGGCCAGCCCCAGCATTTT,CASTNMGQPQHF
TRBJ2-5,15,.,TRBV19,TGTGCCAGTAGTATAGGAACGGCGGGCCAAGAGACCCAGTACTTC,CASSIGTAGQETQYF
TRBJ2-1,22,TRBD2,TRBV7-7,TGTGCTAGCAGCTTAGGGGAGCCGGGACTAGCGGGAGGGATACCACTGGGCGGTGAGCAGTTCTTC,CASSLGEPGLAGGIPLGGEQFF
TRBJ1-2,15,.,TRBV6-5,TGTGCCAGCAGTCCCATGCATCAGGGGCGCTGTGGCTACACCTTC,CASSPMHQGRCGYTF
TRBJ1-2,14,TRBD1,TRBV30,TGTGCCTGGAATCATCGGCAGGGGGCTTATGGCTACACCTTC,CAWNHRQGAYGYTF
TRBJ1-1,12,TRBD1,TRBV28,TGTGCCAGCAGCCTGAAGACAGGGGAAGCTTTCTTT,CASSLKTGEAFF
TRBJ2-6,17,.,TRBV27,TGTGCCAGCAGTTTCCCATCCCCAGGCTCTGGGGCCAACGTCCTGACTTTC,CASSFPSPGSGANVLTF
TRBJ1-4,15,.,TRBV28,TGTGCCAGCAAACGACCGGACAGAACATATGAAAAACTGTTTTTT,CASKRPDRTYEKLFF
TRBJ2-5,15,TRBD2,TRBV9,TGTGCCAGCAGCGTAGGGGAGGGCCCATGGGAGACCCAGTACTTC,CASSVGEGPWETQYF
TRBJ2-6,14,.,TRBV5-1,TGCGCCAGCAGCTTGACAGGTGGGGCCAACGTCCTGACTTTC,CASSLTGGANVLTF
TRBJ1-1,14,.,TRBV10-3,TGTGCCATCAGTGAGTCGTCGGGTTTGACTGAAGCTTTCTTT,CAISESSGLTEAFF
TRBJ1-2,11,TRBD1,TRBV6-1,TGTGCCAGCAGAGAAGGGGGCTATCTCTCCTTC,CASREGGYLSF
TRBJ2-5,11,.,TRBV30,TGTGCCTGGAACCAGAGGGAGACCCAGTACTTC,CAWNQRETQYF
TRBJ2-5,14,.,TRBV5-1,TGCGCCAGCAGCTTGGGGCCAGGGTCAGAGACCCAGTACTTC,CASSLGPGSETQYF
TRBJ1-5,12,.,TRBV12-2,TGTGCAGGTCGGGGGGGGACGCCAGCCCAGCATTTT,CAGRGGTPAQHF
TRBJ2-5,13,.,TRBV30,TGTGCCTGGAGTGCGGGGATAGTGGAGACCCAGTACTTC,CAWSAGIVETQYF
TRBJ1-1,17,.,TRBV25-1,TGTGCCAGCAGTGAATATGGGAGAGGGGGTAAGGACACTGAAGCTTTCTTT,CASSEYGRGGKDTEAFF
TRBJ2-2,14,TRBD1,TRBV27,TGTGCCAGCAAGGACAGGGGGAACACCGGGGAGCTGTTTTTT,CASKDRGNTGELFF
TRBJ1-1,17,.,TRBV28,TGTGCCAGCAGGGTCCGACGTGGGGGCCGGGGCGACACTGAAGCTTTCTTT,CASRVRRGGRGDTEAFF